This T cell receptor (beta chain) was captured in a study of T cells after yellow fever vaccination. The wider study: Fractions of limited cellularity were prepared by means of SMART-Seq v4 Ultra Low Input.

Germline V CDR1 and CDR2: ENHRY, SYGVKD. This CDR3 has 13 residues. Trimming at V came to 10 bases and at J to 5 bases, leaving 8 bases not matched to a gene. This clonotype turned up a few times. Antigen specificity is unknown. General study results and limits: At under 97% for CD4 and about 87% for CD8, most primary-vaccination clones showed up again after the booster.

A 5'RACE template-switching step, the method used to make TCR cDNA, added a universal primer site and UMIs. Each CDR3 protein gets one entry after TCRdb re-called the 5' RACE reads with MiXCR. Of more than 450,000 distinct CDR3 sequences in the sample, roughly 22% were seen once. Sequencing was performed on PBMCs, taken more than 20 days after the first yellow fever vaccination. The chain has TRBV10-3 and TRBJ1-1; 9 bases agree with TRBD1. The receptor was derived from a man aged 18 to 29 who received the YFV17D yellow fever vaccine. CDR3 nucleotides: TGTGCCACTTCGACAGGGGGAGGTACTGAAGCTTTCTTT. Amino acids: CATSTGGGTEAFF.